These T cell receptor beta chains were read from a single sample in a study of CD8+CD57+ T cells in acquired aplastic anemia. TCRdb redid the calling of the reads with MiXCR, one entry per CDR3 protein. The repertoire consists of roughly 86,000 distinct CDR3 sequences, with less than 60% occurring once and the leading ten covering about 68%. The sample comprised sorted CD4+, CD8+, or CD8+CD57+ T cells (not recorded which) from PBMCs. The source of these receptors is a human donor in good health, serving as a control. The CDR3 runs from the conserved cysteine through the conserved F or W. Fields, in order: V gene, clone size, D gene, J gene, CDR3 DNA, CDR3 protein. A D gene is named only where the DNA matches it firmly. Size is omitted from some rows. Given values are once, few, many or a class for expanded clones.

TRBV19	NA	NA	TRBJ1-2	TGTGCCAGTAGTGAGGTCGAGCAGCGGTTCTATGGCTACACCTTC	CASSEVEQRFYGYTF
TRBV20-1	NA	NA	TRBJ2-3	TGCAGTGCTAGAATTCTGGAGCAGGCGGTAGATACGCGGTATTTT	CSARILEQAVDTRYF
TRBV2	many	TRBD1	TRBJ1-1	TGTGCCAGCAGTGAAATTAGACAGGGGGGCACTGAAGCTTTCTTT	CASSEIRQGGTEAFF
TRBV5-8	NA	TRBD1	TRBJ1-1	TGTGCCAGCAGCTTGGGACAGGGGGAGACTGAAGCTTTCTTT	CASSLGQGETEAFF
TRBV2	NA	TRBD2	TRBJ2-1	TGTGCCAGCAGGGGATCCAAGTCAGCGGGGATTTACAATGAGCAGTTCTTC	CASRGSKSAGIYNEQFF
TRBV10-1	NA	NA	TRBJ2-2	TGCGCCAGCACGATCGAGGACCTGAGCACCGGGGAGCTGTTTTTT	CASTIEDLSTGELFF
TRBV27	NA	NA	TRBJ2-7	TGTGCCAGCAGTTTAGGGATTAACTACGAGCAGTACTTC	CASSLGINYEQYF
TRBV25-1	once	TRBD1	TRBJ2-3	TGTGCCTGGAGCGAGGGGGCTGCTAGCACAGATACGCAGTATTTT	CAWSEGAASTDTQYF
TRBV7-6	few	NA	TRBJ2-1	TGTGCCAGCAGCCGGAGGGGATACAATGAGCAGTTCTTC	CASSRRGYNEQFF
TRBV2	NA	NA	TRBJ1-2	TGTGCCAGCAGTGCGTTGGCAGGGTATGGCTACACCTTC	CASSALAGYGYTF
TRBV20-1	NA	NA	TRBJ2-5	TGCAGTGCTCGCGACAGTAATAGACCGGAGACCCAGTACTTC	CSARDSNRPETQYF
TRBV2	few	NA	TRBJ2-3	TGTGCCAGCAGTGCGGCAGCCCGCGGGGATACGCAGTATTTT	CASSAAARGDTQYF
TRBV2	NA	NA	TRBJ1-1	TGTGCCAGTAGGGCAGAAGGGAACACTGAAGCTTTCTTT	CASRAEGNTEAFF
TRBV9	many	TRBD2	TRBJ2-1	TGTGCCAGCAGCGACCCTAGCGGGAGAGGGAATGAGCAGTTCTTC	CASSDPSGRGNEQFF
TRBV4-1	many	NA	TRBJ1-5	TGCGCCAGCAGCCAAGCCTTGGACAGAGGCAATCAGCCCCAGCATTTT	CASSQALDRGNQPQHF
TRBV19	few	TRBD1	TRBJ2-7	TGTGCCAGTAGTATTGGGACAGGAGGGGTCTACGAGCAGTACTTC	CASSIGTGGVYEQYF
TRBV19	NA	TRBD1	TRBJ1-2	TGTGCCAGTAGTGCGGACAGGGCTAACTATGGCTACACCTTC	CASSADRANYGYTF
TRBV15	few	TRBD2	TRBJ2-1	TGTGCCACCAGCCACGGGGGACTAGCGAACCCCTACAATGAGCAGTTCTTC	CATSHGGLANPYNEQFF
TRBV10-2	once	TRBD1	TRBJ1-5	TGCGCCAGCAGCGGGGACAGAAGCAATCAGCCCCAGCATTTT	CASSGDRSNQPQHF
TRBV20-1	NA	NA	TRBJ1-2	TGCAGTGCTATTTTGGGAAGCTATGGCTACGCCTTC	CSAILGSYGYAF
TRBV6-1	NA	TRBD1	TRBJ1-2	TGTGCCGGCAAGCCGGGACAGGGGGCTGGCTACACCTTC	CAGKPGQGAGYTF
TRBV11-3	NA	NA	TRBJ2-1	TGTGCCAGCAGCCCGGTACCATACAATGAGCAGTTCTTC	CASSPVPYNEQFF
TRBV19	many	NA	TRBJ1-1	TGTGCCAGTATGAGGCCAGGGAGGACTGAAGCTTTCTTT	CASMRPGRTEAFF
TRBV28	few	TRBD1	TRBJ1-2	TGTGCCAGCAGTTTTCGGCAGGGGGTCTATGGCTACACCTTC	CASSFRQGVYGYTF
TRBV7-8	many	NA	TRBJ1-4	TGTGCCAGCAGCTCGACACTACAGACAACTAATGAAAAACTGTTTTTT	CASSSTLQTTNEKLFF
TRBV20-1	many	NA	TRBJ1-2	TGCAGTGCTAGTCCACAGGGAGAGGAAGTCTGCACCTTC	CSASPQGEEVCTF
TRBV25-1	once	NA	TRBJ1-4	TGTGCCAGCAGCGAACAGGATAATGAAAAACTGTTTTTT	CASSEQDNEKLFF
TRBV19	NA	TRBD1	TRBJ1-1	TGTGCCAGTACCCCCGGGACAGGGATGTTCACTTTTGAAGCTTTCTTT	CASTPGTGMFTFEAFF
TRBV7-6	NA	NA	TRBJ2-5	TGTGCCAGCAGCTTCAGAAGCTCCCAAGAGACCCAGTACTTC	CASSFRSSQETQYF
TRBV10-3	NA	NA	TRBJ1-2	TGTGCCAGCAGTTTATGGCCGCCCTTGGGAGGCTACACCTTC	CASSLWPPLGGYTF
TRBV27	NA	TRBD1	TRBJ2-2	TGTGCCAGCAGTTTAGAGGGGGCGCCCACCGGGGAGCTGTTTTTT	CASSLEGAPTGELFF
TRBV25-1	few	TRBD2	TRBJ2-3	TGTGCCAGCAGTGCCCCCGCCCTGGGACTAGCGGGAGGACACACAGATACGCAGTATTTT	CASSAPALGLAGGHTDTQYF
TRBV2	NA	NA	TRBJ2-3	TGTGCCAGCAGCGGGAGTAGCTGGTTATTAAATACGCAGTATTTT	CASSGSSWLLNTQYF
TRBV7-9	many	NA	TRBJ2-7	TGTGCCAGCAGCCCCCCTGGGGGCTACGAGCAGTACTTC	CASSPPGGYEQYF
TRBV5-4	NA	NA	TRBJ1-2	TGTGCCAGCAGCCTAGGGACAACGGGTAACTATGGCTACACCTTC	CASSLGTTGNYGYTF
TRBV20-1	NA	NA	TRBJ2-1	TGCAGTGCTAGACAGGGGGGTTTCAATGAGCAGTTCTTC	CSARQGGFNEQFF
TRBV5-1	NA	TRBD1	TRBJ1-2	TGCGCCAGCAGCTTGGTGGGACAGGGAGCCTATGGCTACACCTTC	CASSLVGQGAYGYTF
TRBV24-1	NA	TRBD1	TRBJ1-2	TGTGCCACCAGTGATCCTGGACAGGGGGCGGACGGCTACACCTTC	CATSDPGQGADGYTF
TRBV24-1	few	NA	TRBJ1-4	TGTGCCACCAGTGTAGGGGGAGGCAATGAAAAACTGTTTTTT	CATSVGGGNEKLFF
TRBV5-1	many	TRBD1	TRBJ2-3	TGCGCCAGCACCCGACAGGGAAGGACCACAGATACGCAGTATTTT	CASTRQGRTTDTQYF
TRBV6-2/TRBV6-3	few	NA	TRBJ2-2	TGTGCCAGCAGGAGGACGGCCGGATCCGGGGAGCTGTTTTTT	CASRRTAGSGELFF
TRBV30	few	NA	TRBJ1-1	TGTGCCTGGGTACCTATGGGGGCGAACACTGAAGCTTTCTTT	CAWVPMGANTEAFF
TRBV12-3/TRBV12-4	many	TRBD1	TRBJ1-2	TGTGCCAGCAGCCCAACAGGGGTGAACTATGGCTACACCTTC	CASSPTGVNYGYTF
TRBV10-2	NA	NA	TRBJ1-3	TGCGCCAGCAGTGAGGCCGGGTCAAACACCATATATTTT	CASSEAGSNTIYF
TRBV24-1	once	NA	TRBJ1-2	TGTGCCACCAGTGATTTGCAGGAGGGTGGCTACACCTTC	CATSDLQEGGYTF
TRBV10-1	NA	NA	TRBJ2-2	TGCGCCAGCAGTGAGCCAGGGGAGCTGTTTTTT	CASSEPGELFF
TRBV13	many	TRBD2	TRBJ2-7	TGTGCCAGCAGCTCTGGTGGTAGCGGGAACTACGAGCAGTACTTC	CASSSGGSGNYEQYF
TRBV2	many	NA	TRBJ2-6	TGTGCCAGCACTGGGGTCTCCCTGGGGGCCAACGTCCTGACTTTC	CASTGVSLGANVLTF
TRBV9	many	TRBD2	TRBJ2-7	TGTGCCAGCTCCTCAGACCTAGCGGGAGGGTGGTACGAGCAGTACTTC	CASSSDLAGGWYEQYF
TRBV12-3/TRBV12-4	NA	TRBD1	TRBJ1-6	TGTGCCAGCAGCGTGGGACAGGGATTTCGTCAACCCCTCCACTTT	CASSVGQGFRQPLHF